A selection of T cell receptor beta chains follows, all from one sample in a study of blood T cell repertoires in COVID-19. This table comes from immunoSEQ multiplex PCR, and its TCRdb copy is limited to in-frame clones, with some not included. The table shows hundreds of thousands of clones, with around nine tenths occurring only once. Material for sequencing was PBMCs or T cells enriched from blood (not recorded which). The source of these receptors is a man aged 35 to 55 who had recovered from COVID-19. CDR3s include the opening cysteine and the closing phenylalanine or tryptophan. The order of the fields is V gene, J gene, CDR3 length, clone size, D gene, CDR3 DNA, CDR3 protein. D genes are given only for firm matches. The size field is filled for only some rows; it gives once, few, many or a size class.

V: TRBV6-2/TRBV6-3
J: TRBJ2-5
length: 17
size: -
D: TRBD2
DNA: TGTGCCAGCAGTTACCCCCATCTAGCGGGAGTAGCAGAGACCCAGTACTTC
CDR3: CASSYPHLAGVAETQYF

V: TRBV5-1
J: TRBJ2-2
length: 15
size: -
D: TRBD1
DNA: TGCGCCAGCAGCCCCGGGACAGCCGACACCGGGGAGCTGTTTTTT
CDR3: CASSPGTADTGELFF

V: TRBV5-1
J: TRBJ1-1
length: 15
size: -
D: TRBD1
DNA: TGCGCCAGCAGCCAGCTAAGACAGGGGGGTCTTGAAGCTTTCTTT
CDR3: CASSQLRQGGLEAFF

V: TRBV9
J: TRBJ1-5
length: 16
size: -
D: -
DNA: TGTGCCAGCAGCGTAGGCGTTAAGGACAACAATCAGCCCCAGCATTTT
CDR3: CASSVGVKDNNQPQHF

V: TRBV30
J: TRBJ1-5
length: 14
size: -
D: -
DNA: TGTGCCTGGAGTCTAGGGACACCGAATCAGCCCCAGCATTTT
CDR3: CAWSLGTPNQPQHF

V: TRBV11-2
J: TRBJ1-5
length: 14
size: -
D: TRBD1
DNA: TGTGCCAGCAGCTCGGGACAGAATAATCAGCCCCAGCATTTT
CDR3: CASSSGQNNQPQHF

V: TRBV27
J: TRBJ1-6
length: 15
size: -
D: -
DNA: TGTGCCAGCAGTTGGAGCCTTGGGGGGAATTCACCCCTCCACTTT
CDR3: CASSWSLGGNSPLHF

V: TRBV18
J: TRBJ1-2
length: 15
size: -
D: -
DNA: TGTGCCAGCTCACCACTTGGGGAGGGTGTCAATGGCTACACCTTC
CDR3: CASSPLGEGVNGYTF

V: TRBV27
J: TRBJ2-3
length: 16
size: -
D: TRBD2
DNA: TGTGCCAGCAGGCCCACGGGACTAGCGGGATCAGATACGCAGTATTTT
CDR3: CASRPTGLAGSDTQYF

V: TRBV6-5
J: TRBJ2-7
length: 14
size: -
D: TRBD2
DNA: TGTGCCAGCAGTTACTACGGGGGGTCCTACGAGCAGTACTTC
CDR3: CASSYYGGSYEQYF

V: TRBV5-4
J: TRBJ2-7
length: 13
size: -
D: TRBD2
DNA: TGTGCCAGCAATGGGGGGGGATCATTCGAGCAGTACTTC
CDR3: CASNGGGSFEQYF

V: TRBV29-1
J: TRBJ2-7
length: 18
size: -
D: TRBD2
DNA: TGCAGCGTTGAACAGGGACTAGCGGGAGACCCTGGAGACTACGAGCAGTACTTC
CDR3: CSVEQGLAGDPGDYEQYF

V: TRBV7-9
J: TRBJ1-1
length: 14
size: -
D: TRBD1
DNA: TGTGCCAGCAGCGAGACAGGGAGTACCACTGAAGCTTTCTTT
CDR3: CASSETGSTTEAFF

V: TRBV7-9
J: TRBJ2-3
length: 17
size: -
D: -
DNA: TGTGCCAGCAGCCAGCCAAGTGGCAGGGGCGGTGGTGATACGCAGTATTTT
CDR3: CASSQPSGRGGGDTQYF

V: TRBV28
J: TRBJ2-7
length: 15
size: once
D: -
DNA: TGTGCCAGCAGAGCCCGGACAGAGGAACCCTACGAGCAGTACTTC
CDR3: CASRARTEEPYEQYF

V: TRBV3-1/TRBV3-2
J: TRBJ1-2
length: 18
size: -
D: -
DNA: TGTGCCAGCAGCCAAGGTTCAGTCGCAGGGGCTCGAAACTATGGCTACACCTTC
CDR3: CASSQGSVAGARNYGYTF

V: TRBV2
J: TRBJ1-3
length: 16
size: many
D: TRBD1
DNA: TGTGCCAGCAGCCTTCTGGGACAGTACTCTGGAAACACCATATATTTT
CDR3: CASSLLGQYSGNTIYF

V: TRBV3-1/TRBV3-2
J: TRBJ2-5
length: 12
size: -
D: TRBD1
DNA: TGTGCCAGCAGGGACAGGGAAGAGACCCAGTACTTC
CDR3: CASRDREETQYF

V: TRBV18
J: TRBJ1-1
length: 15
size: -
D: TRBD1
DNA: TGTGCCAGCTCAAAATCAGGGGGCGCGGGCACTGAAGCTTTCTTT
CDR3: CASSKSGGAGTEAFF

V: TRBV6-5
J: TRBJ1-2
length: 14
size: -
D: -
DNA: TGTGCCAGCAGTTATGGAGAGAGATTCTATGGCTACACCTTC
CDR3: CASSYGERFYGYTF

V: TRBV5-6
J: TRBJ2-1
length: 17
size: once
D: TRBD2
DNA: TGTGCCAGCAGCTTGGATAGCGGGGGTAACTCCTACAATGAGCAGTTCTTC
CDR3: CASSLDSGGNSYNEQFF

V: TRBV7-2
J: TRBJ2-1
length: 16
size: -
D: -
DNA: TGTGCCAGCAGCCAAACAGGGTCTCCCTCCTACAATGAGCAGTTCTTC
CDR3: CASSQTGSPSYNEQFF

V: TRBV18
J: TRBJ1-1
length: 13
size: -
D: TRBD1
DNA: TGTGCCAGCTCACCGGACAGGGACACTGAAGCTTTCTTT
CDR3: CASSPDRDTEAFF